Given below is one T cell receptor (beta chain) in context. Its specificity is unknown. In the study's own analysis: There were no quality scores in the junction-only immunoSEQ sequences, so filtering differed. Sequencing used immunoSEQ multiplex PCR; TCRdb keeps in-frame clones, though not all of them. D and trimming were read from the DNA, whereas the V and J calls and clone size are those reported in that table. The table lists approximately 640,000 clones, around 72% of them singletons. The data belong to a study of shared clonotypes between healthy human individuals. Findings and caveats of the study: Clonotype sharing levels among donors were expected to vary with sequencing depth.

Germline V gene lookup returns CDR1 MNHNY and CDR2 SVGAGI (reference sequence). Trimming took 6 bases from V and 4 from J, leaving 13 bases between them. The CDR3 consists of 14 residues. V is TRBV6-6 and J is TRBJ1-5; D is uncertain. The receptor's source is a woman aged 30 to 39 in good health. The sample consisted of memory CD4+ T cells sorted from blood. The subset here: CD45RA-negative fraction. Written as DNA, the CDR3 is TGTGCCAGCAGGTCCGAGGGAGTTAATCAGCCCCAGCATTTT. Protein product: CASRSEGVNQPQHF.